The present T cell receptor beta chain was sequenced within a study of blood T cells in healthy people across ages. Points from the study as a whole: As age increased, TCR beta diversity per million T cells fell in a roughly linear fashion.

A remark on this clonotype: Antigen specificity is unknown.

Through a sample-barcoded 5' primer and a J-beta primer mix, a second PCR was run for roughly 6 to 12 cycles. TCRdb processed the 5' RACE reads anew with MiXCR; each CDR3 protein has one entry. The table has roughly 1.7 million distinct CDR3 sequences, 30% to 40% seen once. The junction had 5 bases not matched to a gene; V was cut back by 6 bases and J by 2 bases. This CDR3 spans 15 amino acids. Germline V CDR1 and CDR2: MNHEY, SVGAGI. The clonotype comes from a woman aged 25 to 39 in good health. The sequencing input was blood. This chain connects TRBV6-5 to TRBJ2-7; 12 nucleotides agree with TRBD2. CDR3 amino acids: CASRRGLAGAYEQYF. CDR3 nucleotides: TGTGCCAGCAGGAGGGGACTAGCGGGCGCCTACGAGCAGTACTTC.